Shown below are 15 T cell receptor beta chains from a single sample sequenced in a study of OX40 agonist ivuxolimab in advanced cancers. The table came from immunoSEQ multiplex PCR; TCRdb's copy has only in-frame clones and leaves some out. Here the sample spans roughly 70,000 clones, approximately 90% being singletons. This specimen was CD4+ or CD8+ T cells sorted from blood, taken in a trial of the OX40 agonist ivuxolimab. These receptors all come from an adult with an advanced solid tumor such as melanoma, head and neck, liver or kidney cancer.

The chain joins TRBV5-1 to TRBJ2-7; unclear D gene. The V gene lost 3 bases and the J gene lost 0 bases, with 7 bases spanning the gap. This CDR3 is 13 amino acids long. Germline V lookup: CDR1 SGHRS, CDR2 YFSETQ. CDR3 sequence (DNA): TGCGCCAGCAGCTCTCTATCCTCCTACGAGCAGTACTTC. Amino acids: CASSSLSSYEQYF.

The chain combines TRBV5-1 with TRBJ2-1; the match to TRBD2 covers 11 bases. The ends lost 0 bases at V and 6 bases at J; junction bases unmatched: 2. Germline CDR1 is SGHRS and CDR2 is YFSETQ. This CDR3 contains 15 residues. This chain's CDR3 is CASSLVAGGPNEQFF. The CDR3 DNA is TGCGCCAGCAGCTTGGTAGCGGGGGGGCCCAATGAGCAGTTCTTC.

This rearrangement joins TRBV5-6 to TRBJ1-5; 7 bases align to TRBD1. The CDR3 consists of 18 residues. The V and J ends lost 0 bases and 2 bases, in that order; junction bases with no gene match: 11. Per the germline V gene, CDR1 is SGHDT and CDR2 is YYEEEE. The CDR3 protein is CASSLGGEGGFRNQPQHF. The CDR3 DNA sequence: TGTGCCAGCAGCTTGGGAGGGGAAGGGGGCTTTCGCAATCAGCCCCAGCATTTT. The full variable domain, in which reference TRBV5-6 and TRBJ1-5 provide the parts outside the CDR3, is DAGVTQSPTHLIKTRGQQVTLRCSPKSGHDTVSWYQQALGQGPQFIFQYYEEEERQRGNFPDRFSGHQFPNYSSELNVNALLLGDSALYLCASSLGGEGGFRNQPQHFGDGTRLSIL.

The chain uses TRBV2 and TRBJ1-5, with D hard to call. Germline V lookup: CDR1 SNHLY, CDR2 FYNNEI. This CDR3 is 15 amino acids long. V lost 2 bases and J lost 6, with 14 bases in between. Written as DNA, the CDR3 is TGTGCCAGCAGTGAACTTAACCCCGAGGGTCAGCCCCAGCATTTT. Translation gives CASSELNPEGQPQHF.

This clone showed up just a few times. The chain joins TRBV29-1 to TRBJ2-7, with D maybe TRBD1 (5 bases). The CDR3 totals 13 residues. V was pared by 7 bases and J by 4 bases, with 17 bases between. The germline V gene has CDR1 SQVTM and CDR2 ANQGSEA. CDR3 region: CSALSRVGYEQYF. CDR3 bases: TGCAGCGCACTAAGCAGGGTCGGATACGAGCAGTACTTC.

This rearrangement joins TRBV5-1 to TRBJ2-1; 9 positions match TRBD1. The CDR3 is 13 residues long. V dropped 4 bases and J dropped 8; count of bases not matched to a gene: 4. Germline V gives CDR1 SGHRS, CDR2 YFSETQ. The CDR3 DNA sequence: TGCGCCAGCAGCCGGGGACAGGGCTATGAGCAGTTCTTC. It yields the protein CASSRGQGYEQFF.

The CDR3 nucleotides are TGTGCCACCCGGACGGGAGGGGCTCTCTACGAGCAGTACTTC. Translated: CATRTGGALYEQYF. This rearrangement joins TRBV6-5 to TRBJ2-7, with TRBD2 matching over 8 bases. This CDR3 spans 14 amino acids. With 10 bases clipped from V and 3 bases from J, the junction kept 11 bases outside the gene matches. Germline CDR1 is MNHEY and CDR2 is SVGAGI.

The chain couples TRBV2 to TRBJ2-7, with TRBD2 matching 7 bases. Germline V gene data show CDR1 as SNHLY and CDR2 as FYNNEI. The CDR3 contains 12 residues. V shed 5 bases and J 6 bases; nucleotides not matched to a gene: 4. CDR3 residues: CASSILATEQYF. DNA for the CDR3: TGTGCCAGCAGTATACTAGCGACCGAGCAGTACTTC.

The V call is TRBV7-9, the J call TRBJ1-5; 8 bases align to TRBD1. Losses at the gene ends were 4 bases for V and 0 bases for J; bases not matched to a gene: 8. The CDR3 is 17 amino acids. Germline CDR1 and CDR2: SEHNR and FQNEAQ (reference sequence). DNA for the CDR3: TGTGCCAGCAGCTCCGGACAGGGAGTTTATAGCAATCAGCCCCAGCATTTT. Its translation is CASSSGQGVYSNQPQHF.

The chain couples TRBV2 to TRBJ2-7; TRBD2 agrees at 9 bases. CDR3 size: 16 residues. Trimming took 5 bases from V and 2 from J; bases not matched to a gene: 10. In germline, CDR1 is SNHLY, CDR2 FYNNEI. CDR3 residues: CASSPSGRTGTYEQYF. CDR3 in DNA: TGTGCCAGCAGTCCAAGCGGGAGGACAGGAACCTACGAGCAGTACTTC.

The chain combines TRBV1 with TRBJ2-7; TRBD1 is taken as the D call from the table, unchecked against the DNA. TRBV1 has pseudogene status. The CDR3 runs 17 residues. The CDR3, as DNA: TGCACCAGCAGCCAAGTCCCGGGTGAAGGGGAAAGCCACGAGCAGTACTTC. Encoded protein: CTSSQVPGEGESHEQYF.

The gene calls are TRBV5-8 and TRBJ1-4, with unresolved D. Germline V gene sequence: CDR1 SGHTS, CDR2 YDEGEE. This CDR3 region has 15 residues. V lost 1 base and J lost 10, with 17 bases in between. The CDR3 region is CASSLLGNVQGKLFF. For the CDR3, the DNA is TGTGCCAGCAGCTTGCTGGGGAACGTACAAGGAAAACTGTTTTTT.

In this sample, this clone turned up once. The CDR3, as DNA: TGTGCCAGTAGTATGGGCGCAGGGCGCCCACCAGATACGCAGTATTTT. Translation gives CASSMGAGRPPDTQYF. The chain couples TRBV19 to TRBJ2-3, with D possibly matching TRBD1 (5 bases). Germline V CDR1 and CDR2: LNHDA, SQIVND (reference sequence). V dropped 3 bases and J dropped 4 bases, with 17 bases sitting between them. The CDR3 has 16 residues.

This chain uses TRBV29-1 with TRBJ2-1, with 8 bases aligning to TRBD1. The CDR3 has 15 amino acids. The V gene end was trimmed by 3 bases and the J gene end by 6 bases; junction bases not matched to a gene: 10. Germline V gives CDR1 SQVTM, CDR2 ANQGSEA. CDR3 amino acids: CSVDRTGIVGNEQFF. The CDR3 DNA is TGCAGCGTTGACCGGACAGGGATAGTGGGCAATGAGCAGTTCTTC.

The V and J genes are TRBV7-9 and TRBJ1-5, with a tentative D call TRBD1 (6 bases). Looked up from germline, CDR1 is SEHNR and CDR2 is FQNEAQ (reference sequence). The ends were cut back, 5 bases at V and 0 bases at J, with 8 bases in the middle. The CDR3 is 14 amino acids. This chain's CDR3 is CASSIQGSNQPQHF. CDR3 bases: TGTGCCAGCAGCATACAGGGTAGCAATCAGCCCCAGCATTTT.